Given below is one TCR beta chain in context. The antigen is not known. This sample was taken from a study of shared clonotypes between healthy human individuals. Whole-study findings and limits: Limited genetic and exposure-history diversity came from having few donors.

CDR1 LGHNA and CDR2 YNFKEQ come from the germline V gene. The ends were cut back, 2 bases at V and 0 bases at J, with 14 bases in the middle. The CDR3 contains 18 residues. Replicate sorted-subset PCRs were loaded with around 220 ng DNA, about 28,000 T cell genomes. Sequencing used immunoSEQ multiplex PCR; TCRdb keeps in-frame clones, though not all of them. The table includes about 2 million clones, approximately 94% detected once. Naive CD8 populations comprised CD45RO-negative cells positively selected for CCR7, excluding terminally differentiated effector memory CD45RA+ cells. Material for sequencing was naive CD8+ T cells sorted from blood. This receptor was obtained from a man younger than 35 in good health. V and J are TRBV4-2 and TRBJ1-6; D gene ambiguous. The CDR3 loop is CASSQNQPSSSYNSPLHF. DNA of the CDR3: TGTGCCAGCAGCCAAAATCAACCGTCGAGCTCCTATAATTCACCCCTCCACTTT.